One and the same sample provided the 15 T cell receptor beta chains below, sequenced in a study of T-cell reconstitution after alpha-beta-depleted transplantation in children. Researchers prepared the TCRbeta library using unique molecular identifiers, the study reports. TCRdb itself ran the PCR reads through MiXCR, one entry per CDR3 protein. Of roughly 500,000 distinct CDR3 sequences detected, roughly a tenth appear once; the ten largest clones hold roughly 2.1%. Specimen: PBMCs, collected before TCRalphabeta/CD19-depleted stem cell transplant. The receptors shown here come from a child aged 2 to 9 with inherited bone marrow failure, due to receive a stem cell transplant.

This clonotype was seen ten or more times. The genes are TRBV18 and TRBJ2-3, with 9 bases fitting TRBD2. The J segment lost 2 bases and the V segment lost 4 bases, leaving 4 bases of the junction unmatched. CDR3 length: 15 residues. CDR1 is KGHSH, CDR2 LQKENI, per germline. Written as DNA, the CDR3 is TGTGCCAGCTCACGGGCGGGAGGGCCCACAGATACGCAGTATTTT. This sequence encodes CASSRAGGPTDTQYF.

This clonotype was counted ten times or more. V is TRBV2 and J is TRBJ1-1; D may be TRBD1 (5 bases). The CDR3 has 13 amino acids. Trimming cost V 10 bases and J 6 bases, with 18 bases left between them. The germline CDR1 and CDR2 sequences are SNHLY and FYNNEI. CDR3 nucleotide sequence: TGTGCCACTAACAGGTATGGGGCAGCTGAAGCTTTCTTT. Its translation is CATNRYGAAEAFF. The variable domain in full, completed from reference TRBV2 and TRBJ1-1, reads EPEVTQTPSHQVTQMGQEVILRCVPISNHLYFYWYRQILGQKVEFLVSFYNNEISEKSEIFDDQFSVERPDGSNFTLKIRSTKLEDSAMYFCATNRYGAAEAFFGQGTRLTVV.

CDR3 residues: CASSLGTVVFF. The CDR3 DNA is TGTGCCAGCAGTTTGGGGACAGTGGTGTTCTTC. This chain uses TRBV12-3 or TRBV12-4 with TRBJ2-1, with 7 bases that match TRBD1. The CDR3 has 11 residues. With V trimmed by 3 bases and J by 15 bases, 5 bases remained unmatched.

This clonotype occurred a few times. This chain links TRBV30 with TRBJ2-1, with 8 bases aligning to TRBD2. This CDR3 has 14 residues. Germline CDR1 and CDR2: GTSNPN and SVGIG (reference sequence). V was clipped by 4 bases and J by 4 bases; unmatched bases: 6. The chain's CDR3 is CAWTRGTSYNEQFF. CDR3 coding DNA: TGTGCCTGGACTCGGGGGACTAGTTACAATGAGCAGTTCTTC.

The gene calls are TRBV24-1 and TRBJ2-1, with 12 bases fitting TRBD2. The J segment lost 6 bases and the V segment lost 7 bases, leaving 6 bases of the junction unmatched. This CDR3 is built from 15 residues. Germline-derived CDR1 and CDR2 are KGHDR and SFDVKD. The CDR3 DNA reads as TGTGCCACCAGCGCGACTAGCGGGGGTGGCAATGAGCAGTTCTTC. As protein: CATSATSGGGNEQFF.

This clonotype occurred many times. CDR3 DNA: TGTGCCAGCAGCTTGGGGGAGCGTCCACCCGGACAGTACTTC. This gives the protein CASSLGERPPGQYF. The rearrangement uses TRBV5-6 and TRBJ2-7; a weak D match, TRBD2 (5 bases). CDR3 length equals 14 residues. Germline-derived CDR1 and CDR2 are SGHDT and YYEEEE. Trimming pared 0 bases from V and 10 bases from J, leaving 17 bases between.

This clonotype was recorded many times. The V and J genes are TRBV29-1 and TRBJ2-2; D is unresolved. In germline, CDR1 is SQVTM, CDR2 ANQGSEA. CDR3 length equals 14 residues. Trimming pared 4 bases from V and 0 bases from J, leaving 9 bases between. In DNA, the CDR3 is TGCAGCGTTGTGGCCAGTTCGAACACCGGGGAGCTGTTTTTT. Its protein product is CSVVASSNTGELFF.

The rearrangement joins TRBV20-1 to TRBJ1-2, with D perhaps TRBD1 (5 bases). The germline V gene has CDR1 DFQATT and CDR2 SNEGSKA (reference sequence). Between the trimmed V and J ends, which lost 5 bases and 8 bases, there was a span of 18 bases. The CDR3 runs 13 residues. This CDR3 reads CSASRRGFLGYTF. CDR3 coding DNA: TGCAGTGCTTCCAGGCGGGGGTTCCTAGGCTACACCTTC.

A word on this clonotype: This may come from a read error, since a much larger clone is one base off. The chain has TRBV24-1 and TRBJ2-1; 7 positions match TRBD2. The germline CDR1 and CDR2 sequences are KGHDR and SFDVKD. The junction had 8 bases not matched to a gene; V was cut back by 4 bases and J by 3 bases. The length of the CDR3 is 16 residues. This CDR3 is CATSDSLASNYNEQFF. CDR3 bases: TGTGCCACCAGTGACTCACTAGCGTCAAACTACAATGAGCAGTTCTTC.

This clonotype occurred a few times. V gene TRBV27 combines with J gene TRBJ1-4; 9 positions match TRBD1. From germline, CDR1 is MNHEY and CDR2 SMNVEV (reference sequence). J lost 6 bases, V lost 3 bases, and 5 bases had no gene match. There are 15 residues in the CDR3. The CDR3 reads CASSFLGQGYEKLFF. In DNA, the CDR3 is TGTGCCAGCAGTTTCTTGGGACAGGGTTATGAAAAACTGTTTTTT.

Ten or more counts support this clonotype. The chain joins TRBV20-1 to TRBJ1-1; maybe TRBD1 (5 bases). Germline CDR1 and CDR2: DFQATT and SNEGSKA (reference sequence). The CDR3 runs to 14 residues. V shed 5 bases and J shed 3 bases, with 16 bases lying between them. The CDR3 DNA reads TGCAGTGCTCGGGGCGGGGGTGGACACACTGAAGCTTTCTTT. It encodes CSARGGGGHTEAFF.

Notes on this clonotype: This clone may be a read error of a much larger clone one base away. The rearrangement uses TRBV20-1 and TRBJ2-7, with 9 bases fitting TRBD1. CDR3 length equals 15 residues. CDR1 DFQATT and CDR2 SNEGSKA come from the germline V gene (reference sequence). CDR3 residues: CCARPSGDRVYEQYF. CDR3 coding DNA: TGCTGTGCTAGACCCTCCGGGGACAGGGTCTACGAGCAGTACTTC.

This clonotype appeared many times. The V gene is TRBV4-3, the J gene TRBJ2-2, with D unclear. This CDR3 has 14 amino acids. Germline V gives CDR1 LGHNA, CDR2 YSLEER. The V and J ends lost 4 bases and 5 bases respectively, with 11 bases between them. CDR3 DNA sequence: TGCGCCAGCAGCCGAACCGACACGACCGGGGAGCTGTTTTTT. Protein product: CASSRTDTTGELFF.

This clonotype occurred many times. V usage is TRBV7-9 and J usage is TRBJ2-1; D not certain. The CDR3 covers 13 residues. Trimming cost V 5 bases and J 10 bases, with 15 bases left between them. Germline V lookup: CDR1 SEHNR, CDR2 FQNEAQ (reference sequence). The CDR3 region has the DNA TGTGCCAGCAGCCGCACTTTAAGCGACGAGCAGTTCTTC. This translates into CASSRTLSDEQFF. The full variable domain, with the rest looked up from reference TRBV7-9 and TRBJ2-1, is DTGVSQNPRHKITKRGQNVTFRCDPISEHNRLYWYRQTLGQGPEFLTYFQNEAQLEKSRLLSDRFSAERPKGSFSTLEIQRTEQGDSAMYLCASSRTLSDEQFFGPGTRLTVL.

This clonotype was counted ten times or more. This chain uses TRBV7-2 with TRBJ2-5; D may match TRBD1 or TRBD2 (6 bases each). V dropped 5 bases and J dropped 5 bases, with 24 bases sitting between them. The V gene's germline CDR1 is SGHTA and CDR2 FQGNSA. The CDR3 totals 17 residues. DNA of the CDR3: TGTGCCAGCAGCCTACACCCGGGGGCAGGGGAGTTGGAGACCCAGTACTTC. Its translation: CASSLHPGAGELETQYF.